The present T cell receptor beta chain was sequenced within a study of T cell clonality in common variable immunodeficiency. Study-wide results and limits: CVID patient heterogeneity limited repertoire-clinical complication correlations. Fewer deletions and N-nucleotide insertions were reportedly seen in common variable immunodeficiency TCR beta sequences.

Using immunoSEQ multiplex PCR, the repertoire was profiled, and TCRdb retains in-frame clones only, with some absent. The sample gives 26,000 or so clones, none seen only once, and the top ten clones hold 20% to 25%. The table lists this clone with a few counts. Its specificity is not known. All CVID subjects were on immunoglobulin replacement for at least one year. This TCR was recovered from a human donor with common variable immunodeficiency. Input material: peripheral blood mononuclear cells.

Incomplete CDR3 DNA: TGTGCCAGCAGTGAAAGGGAAAAA. Its protein is CASSEREK. The whole CDR3 is CASSEREKLFF. J is TRBJ1-4 and V is TRBV2; the D is unclear. The read ends 3 residues shy of where the CDR3 ends; the end is completed using the germline J gene. The germline V gene has CDR1 SNHLY and CDR2 FYNNEI. CDR3 length: 11 residues. Deletions cut 2 bases from V and 8 bases from J, with 3 bases between.